The following is a TCR beta chain sequence with its context. Antigen: not known. Expressed TCRB transcripts were sequenced because the entire RNA isolate underwent reverse transcription. The data were produced by immunoSEQ multiplex PCR, yet TCRdb's version contains in-frame clones alone and is incomplete. This sample carries 200,000 to 250,000 clones, approximately 11% of them seen once, and the ten largest clones take 1% to 1.5%. The CDR3 covers 14 residues. The germline CDR1 and CDR2 sequences are SGHAT and FQNNGV. V lost 10 bases to trimming and J lost 13 bases, with 28 bases between them. This sample was included in a study of beta chain features in type 1 diabetes. Whole-study findings and limits: More deletions and fewer insertions at VDJ junctions were seen in type 1 diabetes patients. A closer apparent resemblance between naive, central memory and Treg TCRB repertoires was seen in patients than in healthy donors.

This clonotype was sampled from a man in his late teens or twenties in good health. The chain employs TRBV11-2 and TRBJ1-1; D gene ambiguous. The specimen sequenced was central memory CD4+ T cells from blood. CDR3 nucleotide sequence: TGTGCCACCAATCAAGGTAACCCCACTCTGAGGGTTTTCTTT. It yields the protein CATNQGNPTLRVFF.